These T cell receptor beta chains were read from a single sample in a study of T cells after posttransplantation cyclophosphamide. Sequenced by immunoSEQ multiplex PCR; TCRdb stores in-frame clones only, minus some. Among some 54,000 clones, approximately 94% were seen once, and the ten largest hold 2.9%. The sample was PBMCs. These receptors came from a woman aged 30 to 39 in good health and a related stem cell transplant donor. Both conserved end residues are part of each CDR3. Fields, in order: J gene, V gene, CDR3 length, D gene, clone size, CDR3 protein, CDR3 DNA. D genes are given only for firm matches. A row's size may be missing; if present it is once, few, many or a size class.

j_call: TRBJ1-3
v_call: TRBV27
cdr3_length: 15
d_call: NA
clone_size: NA
cdr3_aa: CASSLSRRNLNTIYF
cdr3_nt: TGTGCCAGCAGTTTATCCCGGAGAAACCTGAACACCATATATTTT

j_call: TRBJ1-6
v_call: TRBV7-9
cdr3_length: 16
d_call: NA
clone_size: once
cdr3_aa: CASAVDRTPANSPLHF
cdr3_nt: TGTGCCAGCGCCGTTGACAGGACCCCGGCTAATTCACCCCTCCACTTT

j_call: TRBJ1-1
v_call: TRBV11-2
cdr3_length: 14
d_call: NA
clone_size: NA
cdr3_aa: CASSLNRVDTEAFF
cdr3_nt: TGTGCCAGCAGCTTGAACAGGGTGGACACTGAAGCTTTCTTT

j_call: TRBJ2-5
v_call: TRBV4-1
cdr3_length: 14
d_call: NA
clone_size: NA
cdr3_aa: CASSLAQGSRTQYF
cdr3_nt: TGCGCCAGCAGCCTGGCCCAAGGGAGTCGCACCCAGTACTTC

j_call: TRBJ1-1
v_call: TRBV11-2
cdr3_length: 14
d_call: NA
clone_size: NA
cdr3_aa: CASSLGATATEAFF
cdr3_nt: TGTGCCAGCAGCTTAGGGGCTACAGCCACTGAAGCTTTCTTT

j_call: TRBJ2-1
v_call: TRBV7-3
cdr3_length: 22
d_call: TRBD2
clone_size: NA
cdr3_aa: CASSPKKPGLAGGPSSTGEQFF
cdr3_nt: TGTGCCAGCAGCCCCAAGAAGCCGGGACTAGCGGGGGGGCCATCTTCCACCGGTGAGCAGTTCTTC

j_call: TRBJ2-7
v_call: TRBV5-4
cdr3_length: 16
d_call: TRBD2
clone_size: NA
cdr3_aa: CASSRSLAGELYEQYF
cdr3_nt: TGTGCCAGCAGCCGGTCCTTAGCGGGGGAGCTCTACGAGCAGTACTTC

j_call: TRBJ1-3
v_call: TRBV6-6
cdr3_length: 15
d_call: TRBD1
clone_size: NA
cdr3_aa: CASSYDQGAGNTIYF
cdr3_nt: TGTGCCAGCAGTTATGATCAGGGGGCTGGAAACACCATATATTTT

j_call: TRBJ2-2
v_call: TRBV19
cdr3_length: 15
d_call: NA
clone_size: NA
cdr3_aa: CASRVRLQNTGELFF
cdr3_nt: TGTGCCAGTAGGGTCAGGCTTCAGAACACCGGGGAGCTGTTTTTT

j_call: TRBJ1-4
v_call: TRBV28
cdr3_length: 15
d_call: NA
clone_size: once
cdr3_aa: CASTSQGGSGEKLFF
cdr3_nt: TGTGCCAGCACATCACAAGGAGGGAGTGGTGAAAAACTGTTTTTT

j_call: TRBJ1-1
v_call: TRBV11-2
cdr3_length: 12
d_call: TRBD1
clone_size: NA
cdr3_aa: CASRSPDRVVFF
cdr3_nt: TGTGCCAGCAGGTCTCCGGACAGGGTCGTTTTCTTT

j_call: TRBJ1-5
v_call: TRBV18
cdr3_length: 14
d_call: NA
clone_size: NA
cdr3_aa: CASSPGAGNQPQHF
cdr3_nt: TGTGCCAGCTCACCAGGGGCCGGCAATCAGCCCCAGCATTTT

j_call: TRBJ1-1
v_call: TRBV11-2
cdr3_length: 12
d_call: NA
clone_size: NA
cdr3_aa: CASSLQGSEAFF
cdr3_nt: TGTGCCAGCAGCTTACAGGGCTCTGAAGCTTTCTTT

j_call: TRBJ2-5
v_call: TRBV7-9
cdr3_length: 16
d_call: TRBD2
clone_size: NA
cdr3_aa: CASAGGPGGYQETQYF
cdr3_nt: TGTGCCAGCGCTGGAGGGCCGGGGGGGTACCAAGAGACCCAGTACTTC

j_call: TRBJ1-3
v_call: TRBV19
cdr3_length: 13
d_call: NA
clone_size: NA
cdr3_aa: CASAPGVVNTIYF
cdr3_nt: TGTGCCAGTGCCCCAGGGGTTGTTAACACCATATATTTT

j_call: TRBJ1-2
v_call: TRBV7-8
cdr3_length: 13
d_call: TRBD1
clone_size: NA
cdr3_aa: CASSSDRSRGYTF
cdr3_nt: TGTGCCAGCAGTTCGGACAGGTCTCGTGGCTACACCTTC

j_call: TRBJ2-4
v_call: TRBV5-6
cdr3_length: 19
d_call: TRBD2
clone_size: NA
cdr3_aa: CASSLAVASGVLAKNIQYF
cdr3_nt: TGTGCCAGCAGCTTGGCCGTGGCTAGCGGGGTCCTAGCCAAAAACATTCAGTACTTC

j_call: TRBJ1-6
v_call: TRBV5-6
cdr3_length: 15
d_call: TRBD1
clone_size: NA
cdr3_aa: CASSLPGQYNSPLHF
cdr3_nt: TGTGCCAGCAGCTTGCCGGGACAGTATAATTCACCCCTCCACTTT

j_call: TRBJ2-6
v_call: TRBV10-2
cdr3_length: 18
d_call: TRBD1
clone_size: NA
cdr3_aa: CASRTGQGLISGANVLTF
cdr3_nt: TGCGCCAGCAGGACGGGACAGGGCTTGATATCTGGGGCCAACGTCCTGACTTTC

j_call: TRBJ1-2
v_call: TRBV7-2
cdr3_length: 12
d_call: NA
clone_size: NA
cdr3_aa: CASSLVGGGYTF
cdr3_nt: TGTGCCAGCAGCTTAGTGGGGGGTGGCTACACCTTC

j_call: TRBJ1-1
v_call: TRBV5-1
cdr3_length: 14
d_call: TRBD1
clone_size: NA
cdr3_aa: CASSPTGGGTEAFF
cdr3_nt: TGCGCCAGCAGCCCTACAGGGGGAGGAACTGAAGCTTTCTTT

j_call: TRBJ2-1
v_call: TRBV10-3
cdr3_length: 16
d_call: TRBD1
clone_size: NA
cdr3_aa: CAISGNRGSSYNEQFF
cdr3_nt: TGTGCCATCAGTGGTAACAGGGGGAGCTCCTACAATGAGCAGTTCTTC

j_call: TRBJ2-2
v_call: TRBV19
cdr3_length: 13
d_call: NA
clone_size: NA
cdr3_aa: CASSIIVTGELFF
cdr3_nt: TGTGCCAGTAGTATTATTGTAACCGGGGAGCTGTTTTTT

j_call: TRBJ1-5
v_call: TRBV5-8
cdr3_length: 15
d_call: NA
clone_size: NA
cdr3_aa: CASSFSGAGNQPQHF
cdr3_nt: TGTGCCAGCAGCTTTTCGGGAGCGGGCAATCAGCCCCAGCATTTT

j_call: TRBJ2-3
v_call: TRBV5-1
cdr3_length: 16
d_call: NA
clone_size: NA
cdr3_aa: CASSLEGRAGTDTQYF
cdr3_nt: TGCGCCAGCAGCTTGGAGGGCAGGGCGGGCACAGATACGCAGTATTTT

j_call: TRBJ1-4
v_call: TRBV28
cdr3_length: 11
d_call: NA
clone_size: NA
cdr3_aa: CASSLSLKLFF
cdr3_nt: TGTGCCAGCAGTTTAAGCCTAAAACTGTTTTTT

j_call: TRBJ2-5
v_call: TRBV5-1
cdr3_length: 15
d_call: NA
clone_size: once
cdr3_aa: CASSLELRGRETQYF
cdr3_nt: TGCGCCAGCAGCTTGGAGCTACGGGGTCGGGAGACCCAGTACTTC

j_call: TRBJ1-2
v_call: TRBV11-2
cdr3_length: 13
d_call: TRBD1
clone_size: NA
cdr3_aa: CASRPTGHYGYTF
cdr3_nt: TGTGCCAGCAGACCGACAGGGCACTATGGCTACACCTTC

j_call: TRBJ2-3
v_call: TRBV6-5
cdr3_length: 15
d_call: NA
clone_size: NA
cdr3_aa: CASSYEGGITDTQYF
cdr3_nt: TGTGCCAGCAGTTACGAGGGGGGGATCACAGATACGCAGTATTTT

j_call: TRBJ1-2
v_call: TRBV28
cdr3_length: 12
d_call: NA
clone_size: NA
cdr3_aa: CASSLGGFGYTF
cdr3_nt: TGTGCCAGCAGTTTAGGAGGGTTTGGCTACACCTTC

j_call: TRBJ2-1
v_call: TRBV10-3
cdr3_length: 16
d_call: TRBD2
clone_size: NA
cdr3_aa: CAIRARLAGGNNEQFF
cdr3_nt: TGTGCCATCAGAGCGCGACTAGCGGGGGGTAACAATGAGCAGTTCTTC

j_call: TRBJ2-7
v_call: TRBV11-2
cdr3_length: 16
d_call: TRBD1
clone_size: once
cdr3_aa: CASSSIKGQGFYEQYF
cdr3_nt: TGTGCCAGCAGCTCCATCAAGGGACAGGGGTTCTACGAGCAGTACTTC

j_call: TRBJ2-2
v_call: TRBV4-3
cdr3_length: 15
d_call: NA
clone_size: once
cdr3_aa: CASSQDSVAGGELFF
cdr3_nt: TGCGCCAGCAGCCAAGATTCGGTGGCGGGCGGGGAGCTGTTTTTT

j_call: TRBJ2-1
v_call: TRBV7-9
cdr3_length: 11
d_call: NA
clone_size: NA
cdr3_aa: CASSAAREQFF
cdr3_nt: TGTGCCAGCAGCGCCGCGAGGGAGCAGTTCTTC

j_call: TRBJ1-1
v_call: TRBV11-1
cdr3_length: 12
d_call: NA
clone_size: NA
cdr3_aa: CASSFSPAGAFF
cdr3_nt: TGTGCCAGCAGCTTTTCCCCCGCGGGAGCTTTCTTT

j_call: TRBJ1-5
v_call: TRBV7-2
cdr3_length: 15
d_call: NA
clone_size: NA
cdr3_aa: CASSPMGGSNQPQHF
cdr3_nt: TGTGCCAGCAGCCCTATGGGGGGGAGCAATCAGCCCCAGCATTTT

j_call: TRBJ2-3
v_call: TRBV19
cdr3_length: 20
d_call: NA
clone_size: NA
cdr3_aa: CASSARQGADQRGGRDTQYF
cdr3_nt: TGTGCCAGTAGTGCTCGACAGGGGGCGGATCAGCGGGGGGGACGAGATACGCAGTATTTT

j_call: TRBJ2-1
v_call: TRBV7-6
cdr3_length: 15
d_call: TRBD1
clone_size: NA
cdr3_aa: CASNAGTGGMNEQFF
cdr3_nt: TGTGCCAGCAACGCCGGGACAGGGGGTATGAATGAGCAGTTCTTC

j_call: TRBJ2-3
v_call: TRBV30
cdr3_length: 15
d_call: NA
clone_size: few
cdr3_aa: CAWRGGTIRTDTQYF
cdr3_nt: TGTGCCTGGAGGGGAGGGACAATTCGCACAGATACGCAGTATTTT

j_call: TRBJ2-2
v_call: TRBV4-2
cdr3_length: 15
d_call: TRBD1
clone_size: NA
cdr3_aa: CASSARTGNTGELFF
cdr3_nt: TGTGCCAGCAGCGCACGGACAGGGAACACCGGGGAGCTGTTTTTT

j_call: TRBJ2-7
v_call: TRBV11-2
cdr3_length: 15
d_call: NA
clone_size: NA
cdr3_aa: CASSLVRDSYYEQYF
cdr3_nt: TGTGCCAGCAGCTTAGTCCGTGACTCTTACTACGAGCAGTACTTC

j_call: TRBJ1-2
v_call: TRBV4-1
cdr3_length: 15
d_call: NA
clone_size: NA
cdr3_aa: CASSQPGRGNGGYTF
cdr3_nt: TGCGCCAGCAGCCAACCAGGGAGGGGCAACGGTGGCTACACCTTC

j_call: TRBJ2-7
v_call: TRBV21-1
cdr3_length: 12
d_call: NA
clone_size: NA
cdr3_aa: CAKDKSSYEQYF
cdr3_nt: TGTGCCAAGGACAAGTCCTCCTACGAGCAGTACTTC

j_call: TRBJ2-7
v_call: TRBV11-2
cdr3_length: 18
d_call: TRBD2
clone_size: NA
cdr3_aa: CASSKGHPGGGAGVEQYF
cdr3_nt: TGTGCCAGCAGCAAAGGTCACCCCGGGGGAGGGGCAGGAGTCGAGCAGTACTTC

j_call: TRBJ1-3
v_call: TRBV7-2
cdr3_length: 18
d_call: NA
clone_size: NA
cdr3_aa: CASSSMPRPGYSGNTIYF
cdr3_nt: TGTGCCAGCAGCTCCATGCCCCGCCCCGGGTACTCTGGAAACACCATATATTTT

j_call: TRBJ2-2
v_call: TRBV7-3
cdr3_length: 14
d_call: TRBD1
clone_size: once
cdr3_aa: CASRRTGDTGELFF
cdr3_nt: TGTGCCAGCAGACGGACAGGGGACACCGGGGAGCTGTTTTTT

j_call: TRBJ1-1
v_call: TRBV19
cdr3_length: 15
d_call: NA
clone_size: NA
cdr3_aa: CASSILTLQNTEAFF
cdr3_nt: TGTGCCAGTAGTATCCTGACACTTCAGAACACTGAAGCTTTCTTT

j_call: TRBJ2-5
v_call: TRBV7-3
cdr3_length: 15
d_call: TRBD2
clone_size: NA
cdr3_aa: CASSRLAGVQETQYF
cdr3_nt: TGTGCCAGCAGCCGGTTAGCGGGGGTCCAAGAGACCCAGTACTTC

j_call: TRBJ2-7
v_call: TRBV27
cdr3_length: 13
d_call: NA
clone_size: NA
cdr3_aa: CASSPGVDYEQYF
cdr3_nt: TGTGCCAGCAGTCCGGGCGTCGACTACGAGCAGTACTTC

j_call: TRBJ1-1
v_call: TRBV27
cdr3_length: 17
d_call: TRBD1
clone_size: NA
cdr3_aa: CASRPERTGVMNTEAFF
cdr3_nt: TGTGCCAGCCGGCCCGAAAGGACAGGGGTTATGAACACTGAAGCTTTCTTT

j_call: TRBJ2-3
v_call: TRBV7-9
cdr3_length: 16
d_call: TRBD2
clone_size: NA
cdr3_aa: CASSSRAGGPTDTQYF
cdr3_nt: TGTGCCAGCAGCTCCCGAGCGGGGGGGCCGACAGATACGCAGTATTTT

j_call: TRBJ2-2
v_call: TRBV5-1
cdr3_length: 14
d_call: TRBD1
clone_size: NA
cdr3_aa: CASSFGQGAGELFF
cdr3_nt: TGCGCCAGCAGCTTTGGACAGGGCGCCGGGGAGCTGTTTTTT

j_call: TRBJ1-3
v_call: TRBV9
cdr3_length: 15
d_call: NA
clone_size: NA
cdr3_aa: CASSVESGFGNTIYF
cdr3_nt: TGTGCCAGCAGCGTAGAATCAGGGTTCGGAAACACCATATATTTT

j_call: TRBJ1-1
v_call: TRBV2
cdr3_length: 15
d_call: TRBD1
clone_size: NA
cdr3_aa: CASRWGGRGSTEAFF
cdr3_nt: TGTGCCAGCAGGTGGGGAGGCAGGGGGTCCACTGAAGCTTTCTTT

j_call: TRBJ1-1
v_call: TRBV6-6
cdr3_length: 14
d_call: NA
clone_size: NA
cdr3_aa: CASSPRGGDTEAFF
cdr3_nt: TGTGCCAGCAGCCCCCGGGGGGGGGACACTGAAGCTTTCTTT